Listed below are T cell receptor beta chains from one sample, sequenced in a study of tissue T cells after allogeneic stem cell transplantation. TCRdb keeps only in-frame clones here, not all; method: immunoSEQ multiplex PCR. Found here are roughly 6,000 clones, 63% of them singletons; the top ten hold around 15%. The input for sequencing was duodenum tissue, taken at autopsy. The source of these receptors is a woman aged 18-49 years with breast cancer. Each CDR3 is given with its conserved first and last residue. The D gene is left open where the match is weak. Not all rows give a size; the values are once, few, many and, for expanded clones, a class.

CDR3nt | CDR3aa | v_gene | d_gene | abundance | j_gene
TGTGCCAGCAGCTTAGGGAGGAGGGTTGGAGGCTACACCTTC | CASSLGRRVGGYTF | TRBV7-2 | . | . | TRBJ1-2
TGTGCCAGCAGGCAGGGGGGCTTGGAGCTGTTTTTT | CASRQGGLELFF | TRBV6-6 | . | . | TRBJ2-2
TGTGCCAGCAGCAAACCCGTAGCGGGATCTAACGGGGAGCTGTTTTTT | CASSKPVAGSNGELFF | TRBV21-1 | . | few | TRBJ2-2
TGTGCCAGCAGTTACTGGGCAGATAACGCTTATGGCTACACCTTC | CASSYWADNAYGYTF | TRBV6-5 | . | . | TRBJ1-2
TGCGCCAGCGGCCCGGAGGAGGCCTTGAACACTGAAGCTTTCTTT | CASGPEEALNTEAFF | TRBV5-1 | . | few | TRBJ1-1
TGTGCCAGCAGCTTAGGGGGACTAGCGGGGGGCACAGATACGCAGTATTTT | CASSLGGLAGGTDTQYF | TRBV7-2 | TRBD2 | . | TRBJ2-3
TGTGCCAGCAGTTACGTTGCGGGATACGAGCAGTACTTC | CASSYVAGYEQYF | TRBV6-2/TRBV6-3 | . | once | TRBJ2-7
TGTGCCACCAGGACCGCGGACGAGCAGTACTTC | CATRTADEQYF | TRBV24-1 | . | . | TRBJ2-7
TGCAGTGCTAGTCACCGGGTGGGGGAGGCAGATACGCAGTATTTT | CSASHRVGEADTQYF | TRBV20-1 | . | once | TRBJ2-3
TGTGCCAGCAGCGTATGGGCGCCCTTCAAGGGTTACGAGCAGTACTTC | CASSVWAPFKGYEQYF | TRBV9 | . | once | TRBJ2-7
TGTGCCAGCAGCTTGGGGTGGGCCGGACCCGAACGAGAAAAACTGTTTTTT | CASSLGWAGPEREKLFF | TRBV5-4 | . | once | TRBJ1-4
TGTGCCAGCAGCTTTCGCGGGACAGGACGGGAGCAGTACTTC | CASSFRGTGREQYF | TRBV7-2 | TRBD1 | . | TRBJ2-7
TGTGCCGGCCAACGCGGGACTAGCGACTACGAGCAGTACTTC | CAGQRGTSDYEQYF | TRBV30 | TRBD2 | few | TRBJ2-7
TGTGCCAGCAGCCCAGGGACAGGCGGCCGGGCCCAGTACTTC | CASSPGTGGRAQYF | TRBV11-1 | TRBD1 | medium-sized | TRBJ2-5
TGTGCCAGCAGCGTAGGAGGTGCAGGGAACACTGAAGCTTTCTTT | CASSVGGAGNTEAFF | TRBV9 | . | once | TRBJ1-1
TGTGCCAGCAGCTTAGATCCGGTAACGGGATACGAGCAGTACTTC | CASSLDPVTGYEQYF | TRBV7-8 | . | . | TRBJ2-7
TGCACCAGCAGCCCCATGCAGCGAGATAATTCACCCCTCCACTTT | CTSSPMQRDNSPLHF | TRBV1 | . | . | TRBJ1-6
TGTGCCAGCAGCGTAGAGGCTAGCGGGAGGGTCACAGATACGCAGTATTTT | CASSVEASGRVTDTQYF | TRBV9 | TRBD2 | few | TRBJ2-3
TGTGCCTGGAGTCCACCCTCTACCTACAATGAGCAGTTCTTC | CAWSPPSTYNEQFF | TRBV30 | . | . | TRBJ2-1
TGTGCCAGCACCCCGGGACAGGGTTCCCGAGCCCAGCATTTT | CASTPGQGSRAQHF | TRBV7-8 | TRBD1 | . | TRBJ1-5
TGTGCCACCAGTATCACCGGGACAGAGAGTTTTTATGGCTACACCTTC | CATSITGTESFYGYTF | TRBV28 | TRBD1 | . | TRBJ1-2